The clone carrying this T cell receptor beta chain was seen repeatedly, ten times or more. The antigen is unknown. The donor cohort consisted entirely of Caucasian adults residing in Nashville, Tennessee. The V gene lost 4 bases and the J gene lost 1 base, with 5 bases spanning the gap. Per germline, CDR1 MNHEY and CDR2 SVGAGI. This CDR3 has 13 residues. Libraries were prepared by immunoSEQ multiplex PCR; TCRdb keeps only in-frame clonotypes and omits some of them. The sample records about half a million clones, around 77% being singletons. This specimen comes from a study of shared clonotypes between healthy human individuals. The study's findings and limits: Represented diversity (both genetic and exposure-history) was limited by the small number of donors.

Sequenced material: PBMCs. The chain has TRBV6-5 and TRBJ2-1; D ambiguous. The receptor's source is a middle-aged woman in good health. Some clones in this sample may be carry-over from other donors' samples. As DNA, the CDR3 is TGTGCCAGCAGTTCCGGGTCCTACAATGAGCAGTTCTTC. This translates into CASSSGSYNEQFF.